The source of this T cell receptor beta chain is a study of T cells in Graves' hyperthyroidism and ophthalmopathy. Germline V gene lookup returns CDR1 SGDLS and CDR2 YYNGEE. V was pared by 0 bases and J by 3 bases, with 10 bases between. The CDR3 is 15 amino acids. Of note for this clonotype: Its antigen is unknown.

TCR beta CDR3 regions were amplified from RNA. With the HTBI primer set, the TCR CDR3 went through a first round of RT-PCR. TCRdb recomputed calls from the multiplex PCR reads with MiXCR, one row per CDR3 protein. Here the sample spans under 800,000 distinct CDR3 sequences, 14% being singletons. Calling Graves' hyperthyroidism stable meant ophthalmopathy did not progress within 18 months. Using around 10 ml of fresh peripheral blood, PBMCs were prepared. Study observations and caveats: Blood also held most thyroid clonotypes expanded beyond 0.001.

The sequence came from a woman younger than 35 with Graves' hyperthyroidism. V is TRBV9 and J is TRBJ1-5, with D possibly matching TRBD1 (6 bases). Sequenced material: blood. In nucleotides, the CDR3 is TGTGCCAGCAGCGTAGGCACAGGGCTCAATCAGCCCCAGCATTTT. It is translated as CASSVGTGLNQPQHF.